These T cell receptor beta chains were read from a single sample in a study of response to subunit inactivated influenza vaccine. TCRdb redid the calling of the RT-PCR reads with MiXCR, one entry per CDR3 protein. The table shows approximately 230,000 distinct CDR3 sequences, with 9% to 15% occurring only once. The sequencing used non-naive T cells sorted from PBMCs, collected around 15 days before vaccination. The receptors originated from a man aged 50 to 60 who received an inactivated influenza vaccine. The CDR3 runs from the conserved cysteine through the conserved F or W. A D gene is named only where the DNA matches it firmly. The listing skips clone size in some rows; elsewhere it reads once, few, many or a size class.

V,J,size,D,DNA,CDR3
TRBV5-5,TRBJ1-5,.,TRBD1,TGTGCCAGCAGCTTTGAAGGGGGCGGCAATCAGCCCCAGCATTTT,CASSFEGGGNQPQHF
TRBV6-2/TRBV6-3,TRBJ1-1,.,.,TGTGCCAGCAAGTTGACAGGTCTGAACACTGAAGCTTTCTTT,CASKLTGLNTEAFF
TRBV13,TRBJ2-5,.,TRBD1,TGTGCCAGCAGCTTAGTCAAAAACAGGGGGACCCAGTACTTC,CASSLVKNRGTQYF
TRBV20-1,TRBJ2-5,.,.,TGCAGTGCTTCAGGGCCCACCCAAGAGACCCAGTACTTC,CSASGPTQETQYF
TRBV5-6,TRBJ1-1,few,.,TGTGCCAGCAGCTTCGACGTGAACACTGAAGCTTTCTTT,CASSFDVNTEAFF
TRBV4-2,TRBJ1-2,few,.,TGTGCCAGCAGCCAAGATTATGGGAGCAGGGGCGGTGGCTACACCTTC,CASSQDYGSRGGGYTF
TRBV7-9,TRBJ1-1,few,.,TGTGCCAGCAGCTTTGGACATCTGAACACTGAAGCTTTCTTT,CASSFGHLNTEAFF
TRBV28,TRBJ2-1,many,TRBD2,TGTGCCAGCAGTCTAGCGGGAGCTACCTACAATGAGCAGTTCTTC,CASSLAGATYNEQFF
TRBV3-1,TRBJ2-3,few,TRBD1,TGTGCCAGCAGCCGGGGACAGGGGGCTGTAGATACGCAGTATTTT,CASSRGQGAVDTQYF
TRBV4-1,TRBJ2-3,few,.,TGCGCCAGCAGCCAAGAATCGGGGTGGGGGCTGACAAACCATTTT,CASSQESGWGLTNHF
TRBV28,TRBJ1-1,.,.,TGTGCCAGCAGTTTATCGGGTGGCGGCACTGAAGCTTTCTTT,CASSLSGGGTEAFF
TRBV20-1,TRBJ2-5,many,.,TGCAGTGCTAGCCCGGCGCTAGCGCTCAGTGCTGAGACCCAGTACTTC,CSASPALALSAETQYF
TRBV12-3/TRBV12-4,TRBJ1-2,many,TRBD1,TGTGCCAGCAGCCCGACAGGGTTCGGTGGCTACACCTTC,CASSPTGFGGYTF
TRBV7-2,TRBJ1-2,few,.,TGTGCCAGCAGCTCCCGGACAGCGAGCTATGGCTACACCTTC,CASSSRTASYGYTF
TRBV3-1,TRBJ2-3,.,TRBD2,TGTGCCAGCAGCCAGCGGCCGGGACTAGCGGGAAGAACAGATACGCAGTATTTT,CASSQRPGLAGRTDTQYF